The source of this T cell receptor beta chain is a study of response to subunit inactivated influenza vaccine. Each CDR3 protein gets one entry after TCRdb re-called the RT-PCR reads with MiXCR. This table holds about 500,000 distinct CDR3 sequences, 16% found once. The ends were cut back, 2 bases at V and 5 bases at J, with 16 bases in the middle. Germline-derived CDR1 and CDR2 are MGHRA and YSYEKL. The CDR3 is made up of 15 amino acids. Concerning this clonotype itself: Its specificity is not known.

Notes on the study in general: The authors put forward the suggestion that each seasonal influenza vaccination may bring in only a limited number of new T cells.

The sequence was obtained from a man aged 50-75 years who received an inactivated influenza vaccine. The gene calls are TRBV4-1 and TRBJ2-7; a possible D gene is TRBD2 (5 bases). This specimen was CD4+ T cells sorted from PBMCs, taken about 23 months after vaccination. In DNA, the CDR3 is TGCGCCAGCAGCCAAATGGGAGTGGGTACCAACGAGCAGTACTTC. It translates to CASSQMGVGTNEQYF.